The present T cell receptor (beta chain) was sequenced within a study of regulatory T cells in long-lasting Graves disease. Study-wide points: Favored gene segments in persistent disease were TRBV28, TRBJ1-2 and TRBJ2-5.

According to the study, TCR beta libraries were built with iRepertoire HTBI primers and CDR3-region Arm-PCR. TCRdb passed the multiplex PCR reads through MiXCR, listing each CDR3 protein once. The data contain hundreds of thousands of distinct CDR3 sequences, 15% to 20% of them singletons. Time point noted: newly diagnosed GD, antithyroid drugs for less than 3 months. PBMCs were the source of the RNA used for TCR sequencing. About this clonotype: Its antigen is currently unknown.

Germline-derived CDR1 and CDR2 are MNHEY and SVGEGT. The germline V and J ends were trimmed by 4 bases and 2 bases, with 12 bases remaining between them. The CDR3 contains 15 residues. This sample also appeared in a second study, on T cells in Graves' hyperthyroidism and ophthalmopathy. That work states: Most clonotypes that expanded in the thyroid above 0.001 also showed up in blood.

This material consisted of peripheral blood mononuclear cells (PBMCs), taken at new diagnosis, from a patient treated with antithyroid drugs. The V and J genes are TRBV6-2 or TRBV6-3 and TRBJ1-3; a possible D gene is TRBD1 (6 bases). This clonotype was sampled from a woman in her thirties with Graves disease. In DNA, the CDR3 is TGTGCCAGCAGTTCGATACAGGGAACTGGAAACACCATATATTTT. Translation: CASSSIQGTGNTIYF.